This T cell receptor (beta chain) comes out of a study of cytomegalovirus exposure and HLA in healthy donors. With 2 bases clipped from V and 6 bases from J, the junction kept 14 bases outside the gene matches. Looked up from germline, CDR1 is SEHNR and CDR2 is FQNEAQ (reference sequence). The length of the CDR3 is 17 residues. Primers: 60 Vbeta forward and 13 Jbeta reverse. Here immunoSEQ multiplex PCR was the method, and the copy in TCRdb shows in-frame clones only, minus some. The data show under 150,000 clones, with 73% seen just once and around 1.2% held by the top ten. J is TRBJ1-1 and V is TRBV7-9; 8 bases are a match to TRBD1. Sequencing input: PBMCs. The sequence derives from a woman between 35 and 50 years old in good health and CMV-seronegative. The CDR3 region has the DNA TGTGCCAGCAGCTTAATATCACAGGGGGGAGCAGGAGCTGAAGCTTTCTTT. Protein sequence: CASSLISQGGAGAEAFF. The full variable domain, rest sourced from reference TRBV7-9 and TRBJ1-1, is DTGVSQNPRHKITKRGQNVTFRCDPISEHNRLYWYRQTLGQGPEFLTYFQNEAQLEKSRLLSDRFSAERPKGSFSTLEIQRTEQGDSAMYLCASSLISQGGAGAEAFFGQGTRLTVV.